This T cell receptor (beta chain) came from a study of T cells after yellow fever vaccination. TCRdb itself ran the 5' RACE reads through MiXCR, one entry per CDR3 protein. The table has around 310,000 distinct CDR3 sequences, 3.6% seen once; the top ten hold less than 25%. Study conclusions and caveats: The study noted that FACS-sorted repertoires could contain abundant clonotypes contaminating from the bulk population.

This CDR3 is built from 16 residues. Germline lookup yields CDR1 SGHTA and CDR2 FQGNSA. The junction had 12 bases not matched to a gene; V was cut back by 1 base and J by 9 bases. This clonotype has ten or more counts. Its specificity is unknown. The chain joins TRBV7-2 to TRBJ2-1, with 7 bases fitting TRBD1. The TCR sequence derives from a man aged 18 to 30 who received the YFV17D yellow fever vaccine. The sample in question was PBMCs, obtained on the day of the yellow fever booster vaccination. This CDR3 is CASSLEGRGSISEQFF. The CDR3 region has the DNA TGTGCCAGCAGCTTAGAGGGCAGGGGGTCGATCAGTGAGCAGTTCTTC.